The 14 T cell receptor beta chains listed next were all sequenced from one sample in a study of T-cell reconstitution after alpha-beta-depleted transplantation in children (dated by TCRdb to the mid-2010s). The library was made by PCR. Sequencing instrument: Illumina HiSeq 2500. TCR libraries were prepared with molecular barcoding, using unique molecular identifiers to normalize TCRbeta repertoire quantification. TCRdb trimmed public reads at Q25 via fastp, called clones via MiXCR and kept in-frame beta chains. CDR3 protein duplicates are merged, each entry listing the most common genes and DNA. The sample table shows 400,000 to 500,000 distinct CDR3 sequences, and under 13% are seen once. Of the sample, over 4.5% is held by the ten largest clones. Here the sequenced sample was PBMCs from the stem cell graft donor, taken from the stem cell graft. The source is a human donor who donated a stem cell graft to a child with acute myeloid leukemia.

This sequence joins TRBV4-1 and TRBJ2-3; 9 bases are a match to TRBD1. The length of the CDR3 is 15 residues. The V gene's germline CDR1 is MGHRA and CDR2 YSYEKL. Losses at the gene ends were 3 bases for V and 4 bases for J; bases not matched to a gene: 5. CDR3 coding DNA: TGCGCCAGCAGCCATCCGGGACAGGGACCAGATACGCAGTATTTT. Translation gives CASSHPGQGPDTQYF.

This rearrangement joins TRBV20-1 to TRBJ2-1; D call uncertain. CDR3 length: 13 residues. V dropped 6 bases and J dropped 1 base, with 10 bases sitting between them. Germline values: CDR1 DFQATT, CDR2 SNEGSKA (reference sequence). CDR3 region: CSASTPSYNEQFF. As DNA, the CDR3 is TGCAGTGCCAGCACCCCTTCCTACAATGAGCAGTTCTTC.

This clonotype was counted a few times. CDR3 loop: CASSHDLGYGGHYNEQFF. The CDR3 nucleotides are TGTGCCAGCAGCCACGATTTGGGGTACGGGGGCCACTACAATGAGCAGTTCTTC. The chain combines TRBV9 with TRBJ2-1, with D perhaps given as TRBD1 or TRBD2 (6 bases each). The CDR3 totals 18 residues. Trimming removed 4 bases at V and 3 bases at J, with 23 bases between. Per germline, CDR1 SGDLS and CDR2 YYNGEE.

The chain is built from TRBV29-1 and TRBJ2-5; D might be TRBD1 (5 bases). CDR1 and CDR2 from the germline V gene are SQVTM and ANQGSEA. The V gene lost 4 bases and the J gene lost 4 bases, with 10 bases spanning the gap. This CDR3 is built from 12 residues. In DNA, the CDR3 is TGCAGCGTTGGCGTGGGGCGAGAGACCCAGTACTTC. Translated, it gives CSVGVGRETQYF. Full variable domain (remainder filled in from reference TRBV29-1 and TRBJ2-5): SAVISQKPSRDICQRGTSLTIQCQVDSQVTMMFWYRQQPGQSLTLIATANQGSEATYESGFVIDKFPISRPNLTFSTLTVSNMSPEDSSIYLCSVGVGRETQYFGPGTRLLVL.

This clonotype was seen more than once but under ten times. The chain employs TRBV15 and TRBJ2-4; D call uncertain. The CDR3 covers 13 residues. V was clipped by 5 bases and J by 10 bases, with 15 bases between them. Germline V gene lookup returns CDR1 LNHNV and CDR2 YYDKDF (reference sequence). The CDR3 region is CATSSPSAMIQYF. The DNA for the CDR3 is TGTGCCACCAGCTCCCCGTCCGCGATGATTCAGTACTTC. The variable domain in full, completed from reference TRBV15 and TRBJ2-4, reads DAMVIQNPRYQVTQFGKPVTLSCSQTLNHNVMYWYQQKSSQAPKLLFHYYDKDFNNEADTPDNFQSRRPNTSFCFLDIRSPGLGDTAMYLCATSSPSAMIQYFGAGTRLSVL.

In this sample, this clonotype turned up a few times. The chain employs TRBV5-5 and TRBJ1-6; 10 nucleotides line up with TRBD1. V was pared by 0 bases and J by 7 bases, with 7 bases of the junction left unmatched. The germline V gene encodes CDR1 SGHKS and CDR2 YYEKEE (reference sequence). This CDR3 comprises 17 residues. CDR3 DNA sequence: TGTGCCAGCAGCTTGGCCGGGGACAGGGGATGGAATTCACCCCTCCACTTT. Translation: CASSLAGDRGWNSPLHF.

This clonotype was counted a few times. The gene calls are TRBV12-3 or TRBV12-4 and TRBJ2-5, with 7 bases identical to TRBD1. The CDR3 runs 15 residues. V shed 0 bases and J 3 bases; nucleotides not matched to a gene: 4. The chain's CDR3 is CASSLAAGGKETQYF. CDR3 coding DNA: TGTGCCAGCAGTTTAGCGGCAGGGGGAAAAGAGACCCAGTACTTC.

This clonotype was seen a few times. Here the CDR3 reads CASSPRLAGGKSSYNEQFF. The CDR3 DNA reads as TGTGCCAGCAGCCCGCGACTAGCGGGAGGGAAAAGCTCCTACAATGAGCAGTTCTTC. The gene calls are TRBV11-1 and TRBJ2-1, with 14 bases lining up with TRBD2. Germline CDR1 reads SGHAT; CDR2 reads FQDESV (reference sequence). Trimming cost V 5 bases and J 0 bases; bases outside gene matches: 9. This CDR3 region has 19 residues.

The chain recombines TRBV29-1 with TRBJ2-3, with TRBD1 identical over 10 bases. The CDR3 runs 13 residues. Per germline, CDR1 SQVTM and CDR2 ANQGSEA. J lost 14 bases, V lost 5 bases, and 13 bases had no gene match. CDR3 DNA: TGCAGCGTTAGCCCCGGACAGGGGGATCTTGCGTATTTT. Its translation: CSVSPGQGDLAYF.

V usage is TRBV12-3 or TRBV12-4 and J usage is TRBJ1-4, with D possibly TRBD1 on 5 matching bases. V dropped 6 bases and J dropped 8 bases, with 19 bases sitting between them. This CDR3 comprises 15 residues. The CDR3 sequence: CASSPQARGEEKLFF. In nucleotides, the CDR3 is TGTGCCAGCAGCCCTCAGGCCCGGGGGGAGGAAAAACTGTTTTTT.

This clonotype was detected only a few times. The rearrangement joins TRBV27 to TRBJ2-3; unclear D gene. V gave up 2 bases and J gave up 4 bases, with 16 bases separating them. CDR3 length: 16 residues. CDR1 and CDR2 (germline): MNHEY, SMNVEV (reference sequence). The CDR3 region is CASSLPRMDPADTQYF. The CDR3 coding sequence is TGTGCCAGCAGTTTACCCAGGATGGATCCTGCAGATACGCAGTATTTT.

This chain joins TRBV3-1 and TRBJ2-1, with 8 bases identical to TRBD2. The germline CDR1 and CDR2 sequences are LGHDT and YNNKEL (reference sequence). The CDR3 totals 17 residues. With 3 bases clipped from V and 0 bases from J, the junction kept 7 bases outside the gene matches. CDR3 sequence reads: CASSHLSGVGSYNEQFF. As DNA, the CDR3 is TGTGCCAGCAGCCATCTTAGCGGGGTAGGCTCCTACAATGAGCAGTTCTTC.

There are a few counts of this clonotype. This chain connects TRBV30 to TRBJ2-1, with D unclear. V dropped 3 bases and J dropped 6 bases, with 9 bases sitting between them. Germline V gene lookup returns CDR1 GTSNPN and CDR2 SVGIG (reference sequence). The CDR3 is 12 amino acids. The CDR3 loop reads CAWRPSSNEQFF. The CDR3 nucleotides read TGTGCCTGGAGGCCATCCAGCAATGAGCAGTTCTTC.

This chain joins TRBV29-1 and TRBJ2-5, with TRBD1 identical over 10 bases. Per the germline V gene, CDR1 is SQVTM and CDR2 is ANQGSEA. Losses at the gene ends were 4 bases for V and 5 bases for J; bases not matched to a gene: 10. This CDR3 is built from 15 residues. DNA for the CDR3: TGCAGCGTTGGAATGACAGGGGGCTCAGTGGAGACCCAGTACTTC. It yields the protein CSVGMTGGSVETQYF.